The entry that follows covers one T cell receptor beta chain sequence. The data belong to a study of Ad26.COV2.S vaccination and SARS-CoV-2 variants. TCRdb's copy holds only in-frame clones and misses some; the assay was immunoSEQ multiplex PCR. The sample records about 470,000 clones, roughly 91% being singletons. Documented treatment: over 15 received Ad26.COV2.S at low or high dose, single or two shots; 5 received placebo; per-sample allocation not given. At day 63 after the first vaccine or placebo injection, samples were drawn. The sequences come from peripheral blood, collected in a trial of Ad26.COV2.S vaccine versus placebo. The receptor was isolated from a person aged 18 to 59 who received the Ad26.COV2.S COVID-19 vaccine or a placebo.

The CDR3, as DNA: TGTGCCAGCAGTTCCCTAGCGGGAGGGCGGGAGACCCAGTACTTC. Its translation: CASSSLAGGRETQYF. The chain employs TRBV6-5 and TRBJ2-5; 12 bases agree with TRBD2. V trimming: 4 bases; J trimming: 5 bases; junction bases outside the gene matches: 5. Per germline, CDR1 MNHEY and CDR2 SVGAGI. CDR3 length: 15 amino acids.